What follows are 4 T cell receptor beta chains derived from one specimen sequenced in a study of blood T cell repertoires in COVID-19. Sequencing used immunoSEQ multiplex PCR; TCRdb keeps in-frame clones, though not all of them. In the table there are approximately 300,000 clones, about 86% of which are singletons. The sequencing sample was made of peripheral blood. The receptor source for this set is a woman in her forties or fifties with acute or convalescent COVID-19.

J is TRBJ1-3 and V is TRBV30; D uncertain. V lost 2 bases and J lost 4, with 6 bases in between. Looked up from germline, CDR1 is GTSNPN and CDR2 is SVGIG (reference sequence). The CDR3 covers 12 residues. The CDR3: CAWSIQGNTIYF. The DNA of the CDR3 is TGTGCCTGGAGTATCCAGGGAAACACCATATATTTT.

The chain joins TRBV5-1 to TRBJ2-3, with 7 bases aligning to TRBD1. After removal of 2 bases from V and 4 bases from J, the junction contained 7 bases not matched to a gene. Per germline, CDR1 SGHRS and CDR2 YFSETQ. CDR3 length: 15 amino acids. The CDR3 coding sequence is TGCGCCAGCAGCTTTGCCGGCCAGGGGGCAGATACGCAGTATTTT. It specifies CASSFAGQGADTQYF.

The CDR3 reads CSVAAPGTSKNEQFF. CDR3 nucleotides: TGCAGCGTTGCCGCTCCCGGGACTAGCAAGAATGAGCAGTTCTTC. This rearrangement joins TRBV29-1 to TRBJ2-1; 9 bases line up with TRBD2. This CDR3 spans 15 amino acids. Germline V CDR1 and CDR2: SQVTM, ANQGSEA. With 4 bases clipped from V and 7 bases from J, the junction kept 11 bases outside the gene matches.

The chain couples TRBV18 to TRBJ1-2; 7 bases map to TRBD1. Germline CDR1 reads KGHSH; CDR2 reads LQKENI. V was pared by 5 bases and J by 2 bases, with 8 bases of the junction left unmatched. The CDR3 runs 15 residues. CDR3 bases: TGTGCCAGCTCAACACAACAGGGGACAAACTATGGCTACACCTTC. Its translation is CASSTQQGTNYGYTF.